The clone carrying this TCR beta chain has only a few counts. This sample is drawn from a study of immune evolution from preneoplasia to lung adenocarcinoma. Between the mid-2010s and the late 2010s, patients underwent resection in Japan or China. Two lung cancer pathologists independently confirmed each histologic diagnosis. The germline V gene encodes CDR1 SGDLS and CDR2 YYNGEE. V dropped 4 bases and J dropped 4 bases, with 15 bases sitting between them. This CDR3 comprises 15 residues. The repertoire was sequenced with immunoSEQ multiplex PCR; TCRdb's copy has only in-frame clones and lacks some. This table holds about 8,400 clones, under 90% found once.

Sequences were obtained from FFPE invasive lung adenocarcinoma tissue. This TCR came from a person aged 45 to 59 with lung adenocarcinoma. The chain employs TRBV9 and TRBJ1-5, with a possible D match to TRBD1 (6 bases). The CDR3: CASSPWGGTNQPQHF. In DNA, the CDR3 is TGTGCCAGCAGCCCCTGGGGGGGGACAAATCAGCCCCAGCATTTT.